Described below is a single T cell receptor (beta chain) sequence and its context. Antigen unknown. A J-beta primer mix and a sample-barcoded 5' primer were used in a second PCR of roughly 6 to 12 cycles. Sequencing yielded, for each sample, at least 2.5 million paired-end reads carrying CDR3. TCRdb passed the 5' RACE reads through MiXCR, listing each CDR3 protein once. Among more than 1.4 million distinct CDR3 sequences listed, roughly 40% were seen once. The entry originates in a study of blood T cells in healthy people across ages. Study observations and caveats: In the absence of known donor CMV status, changes in expanded clonotypes were possibly confounded. Naive and antigen-experienced cells could not be conclusively compared, given unsorted PBMCs. Older individuals had lower TCR beta diversity per million T cells (the decline was roughly linear).

With 3 bases removed from V and 5 bases from J, the gap between germline ends came to 15 bases. The CDR3 covers 15 residues. Germline CDR1 and CDR2: SGHNT and YENEEA. This sequence originates from a woman younger than 35 in good health. Material: blood. The gene calls are TRBV11-3 and TRBJ2-3; TRBD1 or TRBD2 may be the D gene (6 bases each). CDR3 sequence reads: CASSLGHPGGDTQYF. The CDR3 DNA reads as TGTGCCAGCAGCTTGGGACACCCCGGGGGAGATACGCAGTATTTT.